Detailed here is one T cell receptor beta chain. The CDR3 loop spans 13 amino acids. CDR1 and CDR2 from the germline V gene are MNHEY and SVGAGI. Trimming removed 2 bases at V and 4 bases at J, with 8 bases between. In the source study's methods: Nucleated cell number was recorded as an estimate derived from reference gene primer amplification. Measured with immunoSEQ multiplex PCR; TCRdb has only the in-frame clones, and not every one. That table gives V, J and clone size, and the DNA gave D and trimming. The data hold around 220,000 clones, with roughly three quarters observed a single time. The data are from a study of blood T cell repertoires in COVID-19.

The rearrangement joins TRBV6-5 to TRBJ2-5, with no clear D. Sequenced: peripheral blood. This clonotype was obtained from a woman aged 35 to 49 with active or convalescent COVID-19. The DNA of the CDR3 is TGTGCCAGCAGTTACGGCTTAACAGAGACCCAGTACTTC. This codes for CASSYGLTETQYF.